A single sample gave rise to the 29 T cell receptor beta chains below, sequenced in a study of CXCR3-negative and CXCR3-positive naive CD8 T cells. Findings and limits, study-wide: The study found more hydrophobic TRB CDR3s in CXCR3-positive naive cells than in CXCR3-negative naive cells.

Researchers prepared the TRB cDNA libraries using 5' RACE with UMI labels. One entry per CDR3 protein, without DNA, is what TCRdb gives after re-calling the 5' RACE reads. The sample includes tens of thousands of distinct CDR3 sequences. These TCRs are of unknown antigen specificity. The sample was naive CXCR3+ CD8+ T cells from blood. The subset was: CD45RO-CCR7+CD27+CD95- naive CD8+ T cells expressing CXCR3 (TNR3+). The receptors shown here come from a human donor in good health. Some clones in this sample may be carry-over from other donors' samples.

The V and J genes are TRBV12-3 or TRBV12-4 and TRBJ1-1. The CDR3 loop spans 12 amino acids. The chain's CDR3 is CASSLGGNIRLF.

The J gene is TRBJ2-1, the V gene TRBV6-6; TCRdb outputs TRBD1, but without DNA this stays unchecked. Germline assignment: CDR1 MNHNY and CDR2 SVGAGI (reference sequence). This CDR3 has 20 residues. This CDR3 reads CASSYPSTKKQGRSYNEQFF.

V gene TRBV6-5 combines with J gene TRBJ1-3; TCRdb names TRBD1, which stays unverified in the absence of DNA. The CDR3 runs to 14 residues. Germline V lookup: CDR1 MNHEY, CDR2 SVGAGI. This CDR3 is CASSPGQDGNTIYF.

The J gene is TRBJ1-6, the V gene TRBV20-1. Looked up from germline, CDR1 is DFQATT and CDR2 is SNEGSKA (reference sequence). The length of the CDR3 is 14 residues. This CDR3 is CSATDSSYNSPLHF.

The genes are TRBV28 and TRBJ1-5; without DNA, the TCRdb call of TRBD1 cannot be checked. The CDR3 extends over 15 amino acids. Germline loops: CDR1 MDHEN, CDR2 SYDVKM. CDR3 in amino acids: CASTEYREFVQPQHF.

The CDR3 sequence: CASSSGTGLQAFF. This rearrangement joins TRBV11-3 to TRBJ1-1; with no DNA, the TCRdb D assignment of TRBD1 cannot be verified. From germline, CDR1 is SGHNT and CDR2 YENEEA. The CDR3 has 13 amino acids.

This sequence joins TRBV18 and TRBJ2-7; TCRdb selects TRBD1, and the lack of DNA leaves this call unchecked. Germline values: CDR1 KGHSH, CDR2 LQKENI. There are 16 residues in the CDR3. This CDR3 reads CASSPSGGTGSYEQYF.

The chain joins TRBV5-4 to TRBJ1-1; TCRdb lists TRBD1, though no DNA is available to test this call. Germline loops: CDR1 SGHNT, CDR2 YYREEE (reference sequence). The CDR3 has 14 amino acids. The CDR3 reads CASSLAALGGEAFF.

This sequence joins TRBV29-1 and TRBJ1-2; TCRdb designates TRBD1, a call that cannot be tested without DNA. The CDR3 is 14 residues long. The germline CDR1 and CDR2 sequences are SQVTM and ANQGSEA. Here the CDR3 reads CSVDPGEANYGYTF.

The rearrangement joins TRBV6-1 to TRBJ2-3; the TRBD1 assignment by TCRdb is unverifiable without DNA. The CDR3 consists of 14 residues. Germline V gene data show CDR1 as MNHNS and CDR2 as SASEGT. The CDR3 spells CASRIQGGVDTQYF.

The gene calls are TRBV29-1 and TRBJ2-7. The germline V gene has CDR1 SQVTM and CDR2 ANQGSEA. The CDR3 totals 14 residues. This CDR3 reads CSVKLLGLDYEQYF.

J is TRBJ2-7 and V is TRBV12-3 or TRBV12-4; the D call from TCRdb, TRBD1, cannot be confirmed without DNA. The CDR3 length is 14 residues. CDR3: CASTPSPGSYEQYF.

The V and J genes are TRBV3-1 and TRBJ2-5; the D call of TRBD2 rests on TCRdb alone, since no DNA is present to check it. CDR3 length: 16 amino acids. From germline, CDR1 is LGHDT and CDR2 YNNKEL (reference sequence). The CDR3 is CASSQVASGQQETQYF.

The chain uses TRBV7-7 and TRBJ2-5; the TRBD2 assignment by TCRdb is unverifiable without DNA. CDR1 SSHAT and CDR2 FNYEAQ come from the germline V gene (reference sequence). This CDR3 comprises 13 residues. CDR3 in amino acids: CASSFRRAETQYF.

The chain employs TRBV20-1 and TRBJ2-1; TCRdb reports TRBD2, a call that lacks DNA to check it against. Germline assignment: CDR1 DFQATT and CDR2 SNEGSKA (reference sequence). CDR3 length: 15 residues. This CDR3 is CSAKNLAGVDNEQFF.

The chain carries TRBV6-2 or TRBV6-3 and TRBJ2-1. CDR1 and CDR2 (germline): MNHEY, SVGEGT. CDR3 length: 13 residues. The CDR3 loop reads CASSYVLNNEQFF.

This chain links TRBV20-1 with TRBJ1-1. The germline CDR1 and CDR2 sequences are DFQATT and SNEGSKA (reference sequence). CDR3 length: 13 amino acids. The chain's CDR3 is CSARTYSGTEAFF.

The chain couples TRBV4-1 to TRBJ2-1; TCRdb's assignment of TRBD2 cannot be checked, as there is no DNA. From germline, CDR1 is MGHRA and CDR2 YSYEKL. The CDR3 loop spans 19 amino acids. The chain's CDR3 is CASSQDLLAGGGTYNEQFF.

This chain uses TRBV20-1 with TRBJ2-1; with no DNA, the TCRdb D assignment of TRBD2 cannot be verified. Germline lookup yields CDR1 DFQATT and CDR2 SNEGSKA (reference sequence). The CDR3 is 14 amino acids. CDR3 region: CSASPGTSPNEQFF.

The chain couples TRBV6-5 to TRBJ2-2. The germline CDR1 and CDR2 sequences are MNHEY and SVGAGI. The CDR3 has 14 amino acids. CDR3 in amino acids: CASSSDSNTGELFF.

The CDR3 is CASSLAPGGGTYNEQFF. The rearrangement joins TRBV5-1 to TRBJ2-1; TCRdb's D gene call, TRBD1, goes unchecked for lack of DNA. The CDR3 spans 17 residues. Germline CDR1 and CDR2: SGHRS and YFSETQ.

The chain combines TRBV20-1 with TRBJ2-7; TCRdb returns TRBD1, unconfirmable since there is no DNA. The CDR3 spans 16 residues. Germline V gives CDR1 DFQATT, CDR2 SNEGSKA (reference sequence). The CDR3 reads CSARDSRDRPFYEQYF.

This rearrangement joins TRBV19 to TRBJ2-1. This CDR3 has 14 amino acids. Germline V gene sequence: CDR1 LNHDA, CDR2 SQIVND (reference sequence). The CDR3 here is CASSILDSYNEQFF.

The chain joins TRBV14 to TRBJ2-1. CDR1 is SGHDN and CDR2 is FVKESK in the germline V gene. This CDR3 is 16 amino acids long. This CDR3 is CASSPYYRSSYNEQFF. The whole variable domain, remainder taken from reference TRBV14 and TRBJ2-1, is EAGVTQFPSHSVIEKGQTVTLRCDPISGHDNLYWYRRVMGKEIKFLLHFVKESKQDESGMPNNRFLAERTGGTYSTLKVQPAELEDSGVYFCASSPYYRSSYNEQFFGPGTRLTVL.

CDR3 in amino acids: CATSRETQEPPLGEQYF. The V gene is TRBV15, the J gene TRBJ2-7; the TCRdb D gene call, TRBD1, has no DNA to confirm it. The CDR3 loop spans 17 amino acids. Germline V gene lookup returns CDR1 LNHNV and CDR2 YYDKDF (reference sequence). Using reference TRBV15 and TRBJ2-7 for the parts outside the CDR3, the full variable domain is DAMVIQNPRYQVTQFGKPVTLSCSQTLNHNVMYWYQQKSSQAPKLLFHYYDKDFNNEADTPDNFQSRRPNTSFCFLDIRSPGLGDTAMYLCATSRETQEPPLGEQYFGPGTRLTVT.

This chain connects TRBV4-1 to TRBJ1-1; without DNA, the TCRdb call of TRBD1 cannot be checked. The CDR3 totals 15 residues. From germline, CDR1 is MGHRA and CDR2 YSYEKL. The CDR3 sequence is CASTPRPGRGTEAFF.

The chain uses TRBV4-2 and TRBJ2-1. The CDR3 has 17 residues. Germline V gene lookup returns CDR1 LGHNA and CDR2 YNFKEQ. The CDR3 sequence: CASSQEEARHHYNEQFF.

The chain carries TRBV25-1 and TRBJ1-1. CDR1 is MGHDK and CDR2 is SYGVNS in the germline V gene. This CDR3 has 12 residues. The chain's CDR3 is CASSDPNTEAFF.

The chain's CDR3 is CATSRTSTDTQYF. This rearrangement joins TRBV15 to TRBJ2-3. Germline V CDR1 and CDR2: LNHNV, YYDKDF (reference sequence). The CDR3 has 13 residues.